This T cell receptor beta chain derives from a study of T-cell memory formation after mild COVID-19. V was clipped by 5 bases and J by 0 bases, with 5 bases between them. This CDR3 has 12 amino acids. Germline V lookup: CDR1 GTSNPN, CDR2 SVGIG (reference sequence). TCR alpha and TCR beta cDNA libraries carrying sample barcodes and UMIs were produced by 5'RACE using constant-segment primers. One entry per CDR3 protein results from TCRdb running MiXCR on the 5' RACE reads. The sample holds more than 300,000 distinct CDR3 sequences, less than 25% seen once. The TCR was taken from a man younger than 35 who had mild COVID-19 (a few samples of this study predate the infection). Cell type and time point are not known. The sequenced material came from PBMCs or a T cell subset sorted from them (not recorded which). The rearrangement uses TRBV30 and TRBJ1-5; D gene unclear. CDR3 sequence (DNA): TGTGCCTGGGGATATAGCAATCAGCCCCAGCATTTT. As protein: CAWGYSNQPQHF.